Listed here are 30 T cell receptor beta chains from one sample, sequenced in a study of blood T cell repertoires in COVID-19. Sequenced by immunoSEQ multiplex PCR; TCRdb stores in-frame clones only, minus some. The table records 110,000 or so clones, approximately 80% of them present only once. Sequencing used peripheral blood. The receptors stem from a woman aged 40 to 55 with acute or convalescent COVID-19.

V usage is TRBV5-1 and J usage is TRBJ1-4, with 10 bases lining up with TRBD1. The CDR3 totals 17 residues. Germline CDR1 reads SGHRS; CDR2 reads YFSETQ. V gave up 4 bases and J gave up 7 bases; unmatched junction bases: 13. In DNA form, the CDR3 reads TGCGCCAGCAGCGGAGGACAGGGGGATATCGGGGGTGAAAAACTGTTTTTT. It is translated as CASSGGQGDIGGEKLFF.

The chain recombines TRBV7-6 with TRBJ2-4, with TRBD1 identical over 9 bases. With 5 bases clipped from V and 0 bases from J, the junction kept 8 bases outside the gene matches. There are 17 residues in the CDR3. In germline, CDR1 is SGHVS, CDR2 FNYEAQ. CDR3 in DNA: TGTGCCAGCAGCAAGCTTTTGACAGGGGGAGCCAAAAACATTCAGTACTTC. Protein product: CASSKLLTGGAKNIQYF.

This chain links TRBV7-9 with TRBJ1-5, with a weak D call TRBD1 (5 bases). V was cut by 4 bases and J by 2 bases, with 15 bases left in between. Per the germline V gene, CDR1 is SEHNR and CDR2 is FQNEAQ (reference sequence). There are 16 residues in the CDR3. CDR3 loop: CASSYGTPGGNQPQHF. In nucleotides, the CDR3 is TGTGCCAGCAGCTACGGGACTCCCGGGGGCAATCAGCCCCAGCATTTT.

The rearrangement uses TRBV5-1 and TRBJ2-1; D is perhaps TRBD1 (5 bases). The CDR3 spans 15 residues. Germline values: CDR1 SGHRS, CDR2 YFSETQ. V was cut by 4 bases and J by 5 bases, with 16 bases left in between. CDR3: CASSGRGFNDNEQFF. Here the CDR3 DNA reads TGCGCCAGCAGCGGAAGGGGATTTAACGACAATGAGCAGTTCTTC.

The rearrangement joins TRBV7-6 to TRBJ1-6; D gene unclear. Trimming removed 1 base at V and 6 bases at J, with 7 bases between. Germline V lookup: CDR1 SGHVS, CDR2 FNYEAQ. This CDR3 has 14 residues. CDR3 DNA: TGTGCCAGCAGCTTAGATCTTTCTAATTCACCCCTCCACTTT. Translating gives CASSLDLSNSPLHF.

This chain links TRBV20-1 with TRBJ1-2; 9 positions match TRBD1. Germline CDR1 and CDR2: DFQATT and SNEGSKA (reference sequence). The J segment lost 8 bases and the V segment lost 5 bases, leaving 3 bases of the junction unmatched. The CDR3 is 11 amino acids. The CDR3 bases are TGCAGTGCTGAGGACAGGGGAGGCTACACCTTC. It is translated as CSAEDRGGYTF.

This chain links TRBV4-1 with TRBJ2-7, with TRBD1 identical over 8 bases. V was clipped by 1 base and J by 2 bases; unmatched bases: 1. Germline loops: CDR1 MGHRA, CDR2 YSYEKL. This CDR3 contains 14 residues. This CDR3 is CASSQGDRPYEQYF. CDR3 in DNA: TGCGCCAGCAGCCAAGGGGACAGGCCCTACGAGCAGTACTTC.

The genes are TRBV5-4 and TRBJ1-2; no reliable D call. Germline values: CDR1 SGHNT, CDR2 YYREEE (reference sequence). V dropped 4 bases and J dropped 0 bases, with 4 bases sitting between them. CDR3 length: 12 residues. CDR3 sequence reads: CASSQTNYGYTF. CDR3 coding DNA: TGTGCCAGCAGCCAAACTAACTATGGCTACACCTTC.

This sequence joins TRBV25-1 and TRBJ1-2; D unresolved. Trimming left V 5 bases short and J 7 bases short, with 23 bases between. The germline gives CDR1 MGHDK, CDR2 SYGVNS. The CDR3 is made up of 16 amino acids. This CDR3 is CASSPPGSATAGGYTF. In DNA, the CDR3 is TGTGCCAGCAGTCCCCCCGGGAGTGCTACCGCGGGTGGCTACACCTTC.

The V and J genes are TRBV10-2 and TRBJ2-7, with unresolved D. CDR3 size: 14 residues. Looked up from germline, CDR1 is WSHSY and CDR2 is SAAADI. V lost 0 bases and J lost 2, with 8 bases in between. In nucleotides, the CDR3 is TGCGCCAGCAGTGAGTCCTATCTTACCTACGAGCAGTACTTC. Encoded protein: CASSESYLTYEQYF.

The V call is TRBV10-3, the J call TRBJ2-7; D possibly corresponds to TRBD2 (6 bases). The CDR3 is 13 amino acids. Per the germline V gene, CDR1 is ENHRY and CDR2 is SYGVKD. V shed 0 bases and J shed 3 bases, with 6 bases lying between them. CDR3 coding DNA: TGTGCCATCAGTGAGTCGCGGGACTACGAGCAGTACTTC. This translates into CAISESRDYEQYF.

The chain employs TRBV10-3 and TRBJ2-1, with D possibly matching TRBD2 (5 bases). CDR1 is ENHRY, CDR2 SYGVKD, per germline. V shed 2 bases and J shed 8 bases, with 10 bases lying between them. This CDR3 is 13 amino acids long. The CDR3 reads CAISEIGLYEQFF. The CDR3 bases are TGTGCCATCAGTGAGATAGGACTCTATGAGCAGTTCTTC.

The chain has TRBV7-2 and TRBJ2-3; no reliable D call. Germline V gene data show CDR1 as SGHTA and CDR2 as FQGNSA. The CDR3 is 13 amino acids. Trimming removed 5 bases from V and 0 bases from J, with 6 bases in between. For the CDR3, the DNA is TGTGCCAGCAGCACGACTAGCACAGATACGCAGTATTTT. Protein sequence: CASSTTSTDTQYF.

This clone showed up just a few times. This chain joins TRBV9 and TRBJ2-1, with TRBD2 matching over 7 bases. The CDR3 runs to 15 residues. V gave up 0 bases and J gave up 4 bases; unmatched junction bases: 4. CDR1 is SGDLS, CDR2 YYNGEE, per germline. CDR3 DNA: TGTGCCAGCAGCGTAGTCGGGGGGACTTACAATGAGCAGTTCTTC. It codes for CASSVVGGTYNEQFF.

The chain uses TRBV20-1 and TRBJ2-5; D possibly corresponds to TRBD1 (5 bases). V was shortened by 5 bases and J by 5 bases, with 6 bases between the two germline ends. CDR3 length: 10 amino acids. The germline CDR1 and CDR2 sequences are DFQATT and SNEGSKA (reference sequence). This chain's CDR3 is CSAAGETQYF. In nucleotides, the CDR3 is TGCAGTGCTGCAGGGGAGACCCAGTACTTC.

The V and J genes are TRBV18 and TRBJ1-2; 11 bases line up with TRBD1. V shed 2 bases and J 3 bases; nucleotides not matched to a gene: 2. This CDR3 has 15 residues. The germline V gene encodes CDR1 KGHSH and CDR2 LQKENI. This chain's CDR3 is CASSPEGQGDYGYTF. The CDR3 bases are TGTGCCAGCTCACCAGAGGGACAGGGGGACTATGGCTACACCTTC.

The chain links TRBV19 to TRBJ2-1, with D maybe TRBD2 (6 bases). This CDR3 is built from 16 residues. Germline V gene lookup returns CDR1 LNHDA and CDR2 SQIVND (reference sequence). V shed 6 bases and J shed 4 bases, with 19 bases lying between them. CDR3 sequence (DNA): TGTGCCAGTAGACCAGGGCTAGCGAGAGTGTACAATGAGCAGTTCTTC. Its protein product is CASRPGLARVYNEQFF.

This chain connects TRBV5-1 to TRBJ2-1, with D possibly being TRBD1 (5 bases). Germline assignment: CDR1 SGHRS and CDR2 YFSETQ. CDR3 length: 11 residues. The ends were cut back, 0 bases at V and 10 bases at J, with 5 bases in the middle. The CDR3 coding sequence is TGCGCCAGCAGCTTGGGACAGGAGCAGTTCTTC. It yields the protein CASSLGQEQFF.

The gene calls are TRBV20-1 and TRBJ1-1, with a tentative D call TRBD1 (6 bases). Between the trimmed V and J ends, which lost 3 bases and 4 bases, there was a span of 18 bases. Germline V gene lookup returns CDR1 DFQATT and CDR2 SNEGSKA (reference sequence). The CDR3 extends over 15 amino acids. The CDR3 spells CSASARGGHGTEAFF. The CDR3 DNA is TGCAGTGCTAGTGCGAGGGGGGGTCATGGCACTGAAGCTTTCTTT.

This chain joins TRBV7-9 and TRBJ1-3; D is uncertain. The CDR3 sequence is 14 residues long. V was pared by 2 bases and J by 0 bases, with 5 bases between. CDR1 is SEHNR and CDR2 is FQNEAQ in the germline V gene (reference sequence). The CDR3 DNA follows: TGTGCCAGCAGCTTACAGGACTCTGGAAACACCATATATTTT. This sequence encodes CASSLQDSGNTIYF.

V is TRBV21-1 and J is TRBJ1-6; TRBD1, the D gene given by the table, was not confirmed from the DNA. TRBV21-1 is listed as a pseudogene. The CDR3 extends over 15 amino acids. CDR3 loop: CASSKLQPYNSPLHF. CDR3 DNA sequence: TGTGCCAGCAGCAAATTACAGCCCTATAATTCACCCCTCCACTTT.

The chain is built from TRBV12-3 or TRBV12-4 and TRBJ1-5; D ambiguous. The CDR3 has 13 amino acids. Trimming removed 3 bases from V and 4 bases from J, with 7 bases in between. DNA for the CDR3: TGTGCCAGCAGTTTCAGAAGTAATCAGCCCCAGCATTTT. It translates to CASSFRSNQPQHF.

V gene TRBV7-9 combines with J gene TRBJ2-5, with 14 bases that match TRBD2. The CDR3 loop spans 18 amino acids. V was pared by 5 bases and J by 2 bases, with 10 bases of the junction left unmatched. Germline lookup yields CDR1 SEHNR and CDR2 FQNEAQ (reference sequence). The CDR3, as DNA: TGTGCCAGCAGCCGTAGAGGGACTAGCGGGGGAATACAAGAGACCCAGTACTTC. This sequence encodes CASSRRGTSGGIQETQYF.

V usage is TRBV4-1 and J usage is TRBJ1-2, with 8 bases lining up with TRBD1. V gave up 5 bases and J gave up 4 bases; unmatched junction bases: 6. This CDR3 has 14 residues. Germline CDR1 is MGHRA and CDR2 is YSYEKL. CDR3 nucleotide sequence: TGCGCCAGCAGCGACGGGACAGGTACCTATGGCTACACCTTC. Amino acid sequence: CASSDGTGTYGYTF.

This sequence joins TRBV11-2 and TRBJ1-1; D unresolved. Germline V CDR1 and CDR2: SGHAT, FQNNGV. V gave up 3 bases and J gave up 5 bases, with 13 bases separating them. This CDR3 spans 14 amino acids. DNA of the CDR3: TGTGCCAGCAGCTTTTTCATGGCCGGGACTGAAGCTTTCTTT. Translated: CASSFFMAGTEAFF.

The chain links TRBV5-1 to TRBJ2-3, with 11 nucleotides matching TRBD1. The V gene's germline CDR1 is SGHRS and CDR2 YFSETQ. The CDR3 is made up of 16 amino acids. The junction had 6 bases not matched to a gene; V was cut back by 5 bases and J by 1 base. The CDR3 nucleotides read TGCGCCAGCAGGACTGGACAGGGGGCGCGCACAGATACGCAGTATTTT. Translation: CASRTGQGARTDTQYF.

This rearrangement joins TRBV7-2 to TRBJ2-7; TRBD1 aligns across 8 bases. Trimming took 5 bases from V and 1 from J; bases not matched to a gene: 7. Germline V gene lookup returns CDR1 SGHTA and CDR2 FQGNSA. This CDR3 has 15 amino acids. The CDR3 bases are TGTGCCAGCAGCGCCCGGGACAGGATTTCCTACGAGCAGTACTTC. Protein sequence: CASSARDRISYEQYF.

V and J are TRBV19 and TRBJ1-5; perhaps TRBD1 as D (6 bases). The CDR3 sequence is 14 residues long. V dropped 7 bases and J dropped 4 bases, with 14 bases sitting between them. In germline, CDR1 is LNHDA, CDR2 SQIVND (reference sequence). As DNA, the CDR3 is TGTGCCAGTACCCTACAGGGATTGAATCAGCCCCAGCATTTT. Protein product: CASTLQGLNQPQHF.

The genes are TRBV5-1 and TRBJ1-2; D is unclear. Germline values: CDR1 SGHRS, CDR2 YFSETQ. V lost 4 bases to trimming and J lost 2 bases, with 6 bases between them. The CDR3 has 12 residues. CDR3 sequence (DNA): TGCGCCAGCAGCGCGCAAAACTATGGCTACACCTTC. This codes for CASSAQNYGYTF. The full variable domain, its missing parts supplied by reference TRBV5-1 and TRBJ1-2, is KAGVTQTPRYLIKTRGQQVTLSCSPISGHRSVSWYQQTPGQGLQFLFEYFSETQRNKGNFPGRFSGRQFSNSRSEMNVSTLELGDSALYLCASSAQNYGYTFGSGTRLTVV.

The V call is TRBV9, the J call TRBJ1-4; the match to TRBD1 covers 9 bases. The CDR3 spans 16 residues. Trimming removed 2 bases from V and 8 bases from J; junction bases left unmatched: 10. In germline, CDR1 is SGDLS, CDR2 YYNGEE. The CDR3 DNA reads as TGTGCCAGCAGCGTCGACAGGGGGACACGCACCGAAAAACTGTTTTTT. It codes for CASSVDRGTRTEKLFF.